A selection of T cell receptor beta chains follows, all from one sample in a study of blood T cell repertoires in COVID-19. The method was immunoSEQ multiplex PCR; TCRdb's version includes in-frame clones alone and lacks a portion of them. The table has about 110,000 clones, about 72% seen once. Material for sequencing was peripheral blood. The receptor set was obtained from a woman aged 55-75 years with acute or convalescent COVID-19. The CDR3 runs from the conserved cysteine through the conserved F or W. Each record gives: D gene, V gene, clone size, J gene, CDR3 protein, CDR3 DNA. D genes are given only for firm matches. Only some rows state a clone size, as once, few, many or a class for expanded clones.

TRBD1,TRBV27,-,TRBJ2-3,CASSPGQGFTQYF,TGTGCCAGCAGCCCAGGACAGGGTTTCACGCAGTATTTT
-,TRBV30,-,TRBJ1-2,CAWSPQSRGTYGYTF,TGTGCCTGGAGTCCCCAGTCCCGGGGGACCTATGGCTACACCTTC
-,TRBV24-1,-,TRBJ1-2,CATSGSTGNYGYTF,TGTGCCACCAGTGGGAGCACAGGGAACTATGGCTACACCTTC
TRBD2,TRBV28,-,TRBJ2-1,CASSPHGEGNEQFF,TGTGCCAGCAGTCCCCACGGGGAGGGCAATGAGCAGTTCTTC
-,TRBV6-1,few,TRBJ2-7,CASSESVRGEQYF,TGTGCCAGCAGTGAATCTGTCAGGGGCGAGCAGTACTTC
-,TRBV14,-,TRBJ1-2,CASSQRGRQDGYTF,TGTGCCAGCAGCCAAAGGGGCCGCCAAGATGGCTACACCTTC
-,TRBV7-9,-,TRBJ1-3,CASSLSLSGNTIYF,TGTGCCAGCAGCCTCAGTCTCTCTGGAAACACCATATATTTT
-,TRBV5-1,-,TRBJ1-1,CASSLQGMNTEAFF,TGCGCCAGCAGCTTGCAGGGAATGAACACTGAAGCTTTCTTT
TRBD1,TRBV6-5,-,TRBJ1-5,CASSRGQGVGQPQHF,TGTGCCAGCAGTCGCGGACAGGGCGTAGGTCAGCCCCAGCATTTT
-,TRBV28,-,TRBJ1-3,CASMSSGNTIYF,TGTGCCAGCATGAGCTCTGGAAACACCATATATTTT
TRBD1,TRBV5-1,-,TRBJ2-6,CASSPRDRGTGANVLTF,TGCGCCAGCAGCCCCCGGGACAGGGGAACTGGGGCCAACGTCCTGACTTTC
-,TRBV9,few,TRBJ2-3,CASSVGGRYTDTQYF,TGTGCCAGCAGCGTAGGCGGCAGATACACAGATACGCAGTATTTT
-,TRBV19,-,TRBJ1-1,CASSSPGLMNTEAFF,TGTGCCAGTAGTTCTCCGGGACTCATGAACACTGAAGCTTTCTTT
-,TRBV24-1,-,TRBJ1-4,CATSGGGNEKLFF,TGTGCCACCAGTGGGGGAGGAAATGAAAAACTGTTTTTT
-,TRBV7-2,-,TRBJ1-6,CASSFALGGAAPLHF,TGTGCCAGCAGCTTCGCGCTCGGGGGGGCGGCGCCCCTCCACTTT
TRBD1,TRBV19,-,TRBJ2-3,CASSTGQGITDTQYF,TGTGCCAGTAGTACGGGACAGGGAATCACAGATACGCAGTATTTT
TRBD1,TRBV18,-,TRBJ2-2,CASSPPTTGNGELFF,TGTGCCAGCTCACCACCGACGACAGGGAACGGGGAGCTGTTTTTT
TRBD1,TRBV5-1,-,TRBJ1-1,CASSDGQALLWNTEAFF,TGCGCCAGCAGCGACGGACAGGCCCTGCTATGGAACACTGAAGCTTTCTTT
-,TRBV30,-,TRBJ1-5,CAWSRGDNQPQHF,TGTGCCTGGAGTAGGGGCGACAATCAGCCCCAGCATTTT
TRBD2,TRBV5-4,-,TRBJ2-5,CASSARGGNQETQYF,TGTGCCAGCAGCGCACGCGGGGGAAACCAAGAGACCCAGTACTTC
TRBD1,TRBV30,-,TRBJ2-1,CAWRRTGGGSYNEQFF,TGTGCCTGGAGACGAACAGGGGGCGGCTCCTACAATGAGCAGTTCTTC
-,TRBV28,-,TRBJ1-2,CASSSTDYGYTF,TGTGCCAGCAGTTCCACAGATTATGGCTACACCTTC
-,TRBV7-2,few,TRBJ1-5,CASSPSLVPQPQHF,TGTGCCAGCAGCCCCTCCCTAGTGCCCCAGCCCCAGCATTTT
-,TRBV2,-,TRBJ2-5,CASSELSGGRETQYF,TGTGCCAGCAGTGAGCTGAGCGGAGGGAGAGAGACCCAGTACTTC
-,TRBV6-5,-,TRBJ1-1,CASSYSGAATEAFF,TGTGCCAGCAGTTACTCGGGGGCCGCCACTGAAGCTTTCTTT
-,TRBV27,-,TRBJ1-4,CATVNRGKLFF,TGTGCCACCGTGAACCGGGGAAAACTGTTTTTT
-,TRBV12-3/TRBV12-4,-,TRBJ1-5,CASSFRLDQPQHF,TGTGCCAGCAGTTTCAGGTTGGATCAGCCCCAGCATTTT
-,TRBV11-1,-,TRBJ2-5,CASSLRETQYF,TGTGCCAGCAGCCTCCGAGAGACCCAGTACTTC
-,TRBV20-1,once,TRBJ2-1,CSARGRGKQFF,TGCAGTGCTAGAGGACGGGGGAAGCAGTTCTTC
-,TRBV18,-,TRBJ1-4,CASSPGAVDEKLFF,TGTGCCAGCTCACCAGGGGCGGTCGATGAAAAACTGTTTTTT
TRBD2,TRBV5-6,-,TRBJ2-5,CASSGTSLETQYF,TGTGCCAGCAGCGGGACTAGCCTGGAGACCCAGTACTTC
-,TRBV21-1,-,TRBJ1-6,CASSKRQGGRSPLHF,TGTGCCAGCAGCAAGCGTCAAGGAGGGCGATCACCCCTCCACTTT
TRBD1,TRBV6-2/TRBV6-3,-,TRBJ2-7,CASSLWTGTFYEQYF,TGTGCCAGCAGTCTATGGACAGGGACTTTCTACGAGCAGTACTTC
-,TRBV20-1,-,TRBJ1-5,CSASPDQPQHF,TGCAGTGCTAGTCCGGATCAGCCCCAGCATTTT
TRBD1,TRBV7-2,once,TRBJ1-4,CASSLGQSKEKLFF,TGTGCCAGCAGCCTGGGACAGTCCAAGGAAAAACTGTTTTTT
TRBD1,TRBV5-1,once,TRBJ1-2,CASSSRRDRASNGYTF,TGCGCCAGCAGCTCCCGACGGGACAGGGCCTCGAATGGCTACACCTTC
TRBD2,TRBV6-5,-,TRBJ2-7,CASSYSNRGGSYEQYF,TGTGCCAGCAGTTACTCGAACCGGGGGGGGTCCTACGAGCAGTACTTC
-,TRBV3-1/TRBV3-2,-,TRBJ1-1,CASSQRLTGYMNTEAFF,TGTGCCAGCAGCCAAAGACTCACGGGATATATGAACACTGAAGCTTTCTTT
TRBD1,TRBV5-4,-,TRBJ1-3,CASSQGGHSGNTIYF,TGTGCCAGCAGCCAAGGGGGCCACTCTGGAAACACCATATATTTT
-,TRBV18,-,TRBJ1-2,CASSPSGSNYGYTF,TGTGCCAGCTCACCATCGGGGTCTAACTATGGCTACACCTTC
-,TRBV4-1,few,TRBJ2-1,CASSGQTHYNEQFF,TGCGCCAGCAGTGGACAGACTCACTACAATGAGCAGTTCTTC